Shown below are 32 T cell receptor beta chains from a single sample sequenced in a study of blood T cell repertoires in COVID-19. Profiled with immunoSEQ multiplex PCR; TCRdb holds only in-frame clones, not every one. Here the sample spans roughly 300,000 clones, around 90% being singletons. Material: PBMCs or T cells enriched from blood (not recorded which). Receptors were obtained from a woman in her 30s who had recovered from COVID-19.

The rearrangement joins TRBV5-1 to TRBJ2-5, with D maybe TRBD1 (6 bases). Germline V gene sequence: CDR1 SGHRS, CDR2 YFSETQ. The CDR3 is 16 amino acids. V was cut by 4 bases and J by 3 bases, with 19 bases left in between. DNA of the CDR3: TGCGCCAGCAGCATAGGACAGCGTCTGGGGGAAGAGACCCAGTACTTC. This gives the protein CASSIGQRLGEETQYF.

V gene TRBV30 combines with J gene TRBJ2-7, with D unresolved. V lost 0 bases and J 2 bases, leaving 5 bases between the germline ends. Germline lookup yields CDR1 GTSNPN and CDR2 SVGIG (reference sequence). The CDR3 sequence is 12 residues long. CDR3 in amino acids: CAWSVRAYEQYF. As DNA, the CDR3 is TGTGCCTGGAGTGTACGGGCCTACGAGCAGTACTTC. Using reference TRBV30 and TRBJ2-7 for the parts outside the CDR3, the full variable domain is SQTIHQWPATLVQPVGSPLSLECTVEGTSNPNLYWYRQAAGRGLQLLFYSVGIGQISSEVPQNLSASRPQDRQFILSSKKLLLSDSGFYLCAWSVRAYEQYFGPGTRLTVT.

The chain links TRBV19 to TRBJ1-6; unclear D gene. The CDR3 is 13 amino acids. Between the trimmed V and J ends, which lost 5 bases and 10 bases, there was a span of 12 bases. The germline CDR1 and CDR2 sequences are LNHDA and SQIVND (reference sequence). CDR3 sequence: CASSWQSGSPLHF. CDR3 coding DNA: TGTGCCAGTAGTTGGCAGTCCGGGTCACCCCTCCACTTT. The full variable domain, completed using reference TRBV19 and TRBJ1-6, is DGGITQSPKYLFRKEGQNVTLSCEQNLNHDAMYWYRQDPGQGLRLIYYSQIVNDFQKGDIAEGYSVSREKKESFPLTVTSAQKNPTAFYLCASSWQSGSPLHFGNGTRLTVT.

This clone showed up just a few times. This rearrangement joins TRBV10-1 to TRBJ2-5; D gene ambiguous. Trimming removed 2 bases from V and 5 bases from J, with 12 bases in between. Per germline, CDR1 WNHNN and CDR2 SYGVQD (reference sequence). This CDR3 has 14 residues. CDR3 DNA: TGCGCCAGCAGTGAGCTCGGAGATCGGGAGACCCAGTACTTC. Translating it yields CASSELGDRETQYF.

This chain joins TRBV10-3 and TRBJ2-7; 9 nucleotides match TRBD2. The CDR3 has 15 residues. Per the germline V gene, CDR1 is ENHRY and CDR2 is SYGVKD. The V segment lost 2 bases and the J segment 0 bases; nucleotides outside the gene matches: 2. The CDR3 is CAISETSGHSYEQYF. The CDR3 bases are TGTGCCATCAGTGAGACTAGCGGGCACTCCTACGAGCAGTACTTC.

This clone was observed a handful of times. The V call is TRBV10-1, the J call TRBJ2-2, with 7 bases fitting TRBD1. There are 13 residues in the CDR3. Germline trimming cut 8 bases from V and 6 bases from J; bases unmatched to any gene: 6. Germline lookup yields CDR1 WNHNN and CDR2 SYGVQD (reference sequence). CDR3 sequence: CASAGTEAGELFF. The CDR3 DNA is TGCGCCAGCGCCGGGACAGAGGCCGGGGAGCTGTTTTTT.

This chain links TRBV28 with TRBJ1-5; the D gene is possibly TRBD1 (6 bases). The germline CDR1 and CDR2 sequences are MDHEN and SYDVKM. V was cut by 5 bases and J by 0 bases, with 14 bases left in between. The CDR3 totals 16 residues. CDR3 DNA: TGTGCCAGCAGTCCCCCAACGGACAGTAGCAATCAGCCCCAGCATTTT. Its translation: CASSPPTDSSNQPQHF.

The chain is built from TRBV11-2 and TRBJ1-2, with D maybe TRBD1 (5 bases). Looked up from germline, CDR1 is SGHAT and CDR2 is FQNNGV. The CDR3 has 14 amino acids. The ends were cut back, 1 base at V and 4 bases at J, with 10 bases in the middle. As DNA, the CDR3 is TGTGCCAGCAGCTTAGTGGAGGGACTCTATGGCTACACCTTC. Its protein product is CASSLVEGLYGYTF.

This chain uses TRBV19 with TRBJ2-2; 10 nucleotides line up with TRBD2. The J segment lost 0 bases and the V segment lost 4 bases, leaving 2 bases of the junction unmatched. CDR3 length: 16 residues. Germline CDR1 reads LNHDA; CDR2 reads SQIVND (reference sequence). The CDR3 spells CASSRTSGANTGELFF. CDR3 nucleotide sequence: TGTGCCAGTAGTAGGACTAGCGGCGCGAACACCGGGGAGCTGTTTTTT.

J is TRBJ1-1 and V is TRBV24-1, with D tentatively TRBD1 (6 bases). The CDR3 is made up of 13 amino acids. The V gene's germline CDR1 is KGHDR and CDR2 SFDVKD. Between the trimmed V and J ends, which lost 12 bases and 1 base, there was a span of 14 bases. The CDR3 nucleotides read TGTGCCGCTCAACAGGGTGGGAACACTGAAGCTTTCTTT. Translated, it gives CAAQQGGNTEAFF.

The chain combines TRBV25-1 with TRBJ2-7; 8 nucleotides match TRBD2. Germline CDR1 MGHDK, CDR2 SYGVNS. This CDR3 is 15 amino acids long. V was pared by 3 bases and J by 6 bases, with 10 bases of the junction left unmatched. CDR3 loop: CASSDPGLGLSEQYF. Written as DNA, the CDR3 is TGTGCCAGCAGTGATCCGGGACTAGGTCTCTCCGAGCAGTACTTC.

This sequence joins TRBV28 and TRBJ2-5; 11 bases align to TRBD2. This CDR3 is 21 amino acids long. J lost 5 bases, V lost 6 bases, and 26 bases had no gene match. CDR1 is MDHEN and CDR2 is SYDVKM in the germline V gene. The CDR3 nucleotides read TGTGCCAGCAGCCCGTCGGAGATAGCGGGAGGGCGATGGGGGTTTGGGGAGACCCAGTACTTC. Protein product: CASSPSEIAGGRWGFGETQYF.

This clone has more than one count but fewer than ten. The chain joins TRBV4-1 to TRBJ1-5; 7 nucleotides line up with TRBD1. This CDR3 contains 15 residues. Germline CDR1 and CDR2: MGHRA and YSYEKL. The ends lost 3 bases at V and 7 bases at J; junction bases unmatched: 9. CDR3: CASSHNRQGRQPQHF. CDR3 bases: TGCGCCAGCAGCCATAACAGACAGGGTCGGCAGCCCCAGCATTTT.

This clone showed up just once. V gene TRBV5-4 combines with J gene TRBJ1-1; TRBD1 is a possible D gene (6 bases). The germline V and J ends were trimmed by 4 bases and 8 bases, with 15 bases remaining between them. Germline assignment: CDR1 SGHNT and CDR2 YYREEE (reference sequence). The CDR3 runs to 13 residues. The CDR3 DNA reads as TGTGCCAGCAGCCCAGGGACAACCCCCGAAGCTTTCTTT. Translated, it gives CASSPGTTPEAFF.

In DNA, the CDR3 is TGCAGCGCCGACAGGGGACTTAACTATGGCTACACCTTC. This gives the protein CSADRGLNYGYTF. V gene TRBV29-1 combines with J gene TRBJ1-2; 8 nucleotides match TRBD1. Unmatched junction bases numbered 5, after V lost 7 bases and J lost 1 base. The CDR3 covers 13 residues. CDR1 and CDR2 (germline): SQVTM, ANQGSEA.

The chain recombines TRBV2 with TRBJ1-3, with no clear D. V lost 6 bases and J lost 4, with 19 bases in between. CDR1 SNHLY and CDR2 FYNNEI come from the germline V gene. The length of the CDR3 is 16 residues. The CDR3 spells CASSFLPNSNGNTIYF. CDR3 DNA sequence: TGTGCCAGCAGCTTTTTACCAAATTCTAACGGAAACACCATATATTTT. Using reference TRBV2 and TRBJ1-3 for the parts outside the CDR3, the full variable domain is EPEVTQTPSHQVTQMGQEVILRCVPISNHLYFYWYRQILGQKVEFLVSFYNNEISEKSEIFDDQFSVERPDGSNFTLKIRSTKLEDSAMYFCASSFLPNSNGNTIYFGEGSWLTVV.

This chain uses TRBV10-3 with TRBJ2-1; D might be TRBD2 (5 bases). Per the germline V gene, CDR1 is ENHRY and CDR2 is SYGVKD. The CDR3 contains 13 residues. Trimming took off 5 bases at V and 8 bases at J, with 13 bases between the two ends. Written as DNA, the CDR3 is TGTGCCATCAGTCGACCCCTCGGGGATGAGCAGTTCTTC. As protein: CAISRPLGDEQFF.

The chain employs TRBV7-2 and TRBJ2-7; 7 bases line up with TRBD1. The germline CDR1 and CDR2 sequences are SGHTA and FQGNSA. V was clipped by 2 bases and J by 6 bases; unmatched bases: 4. The CDR3 consists of 13 residues. This CDR3 reads CASSLNRGREQYF. In nucleotides, the CDR3 is TGTGCCAGCAGCTTAAACAGGGGACGCGAGCAGTACTTC.

The chain uses TRBV6-5 and TRBJ1-2, with D possibly being TRBD1 (6 bases). The CDR3 covers 15 residues. The V end lost 5 bases, the J end lost 3 bases, and 16 bases lay between the germline ends. Germline CDR1 is MNHEY and CDR2 is SVGAGI. The CDR3 protein is CASSTTRGADYGYTF. The CDR3 DNA follows: TGTGCCAGCAGTACCACGCGGGGGGCGGACTATGGCTACACCTTC.

This clone was recorded once. The V gene is TRBV10-3, the J gene TRBJ2-1; 15 nucleotides align to TRBD2. V lost 5 bases and J lost 11; bases outside the gene matches: 7. This CDR3 is built from 15 residues. CDR1 and CDR2 from the germline V gene are ENHRY and SYGVKD. The DNA of the CDR3 is TGTGCCATCAGTCCTGGACTAGCGGGGGGGCTAAAGCAGTTCTTC. This gives the protein CAISPGLAGGLKQFF.

V usage is TRBV18 and J usage is TRBJ1-3, with D perhaps TRBD1 (6 bases). V lost 3 bases, J lost 2 bases, and 14 bases lay in between. Germline CDR1 and CDR2: KGHSH and LQKENI. The CDR3 length is 16 residues. DNA for the CDR3: TGTGCCAGCTCACCCCCATCCAGGGGCGCTGGAAACACCATATATTTT. This encodes CASSPPSRGAGNTIYF. The whole variable domain, filled in from reference TRBV18 and TRBJ1-3, reads NAGVMQNPRHLVRRRGQEARLRCSPMKGHSHVYWYRQLPEEGLKFMVYLQKENIIDESGMPKERFSAEFPKEGPSILRIQQVVRGDSAAYFCASSPPSRGAGNTIYFGEGSWLTVV.

CDR3 residues: CASSLEGSRGTLNEQFF. The DNA for the CDR3 is TGTGCCAGCAGCTTGGAGGGTTCGCGGGGAACCCTCAATGAGCAGTTCTTC. The chain recombines TRBV5-4 with TRBJ2-1; possibly TRBD2 for D (6 bases). Germline values: CDR1 SGHNT, CDR2 YYREEE (reference sequence). The CDR3 is 17 amino acids. Trimming stripped 0 bases from V and 6 bases from J, with 19 bases between.

The V call is TRBV14, the J call TRBJ2-3, with 7 bases aligning to TRBD2. This CDR3 is 18 amino acids long. Germline V gene sequence: CDR1 SGHDN, CDR2 FVKESK. J was trimmed by 2 bases and V by 0 bases; bases with no gene match: 11. CDR3 sequence (DNA): TGTGCCAGCAGCCAAGATAGATCGGGGACTATCATCACAGATACGCAGTATTTT. Its protein is CASSQDRSGTIITDTQYF.

This clone was seen a single time. This chain's CDR3 is CASSQEGDMEDTIYF. CDR3 coding DNA: TGTGCCAGCAGCCAAGAAGGGGACATGGAAGACACCATATATTTT. The V call is TRBV4-2, the J call TRBJ1-3; D possibly corresponds to TRBD1 (6 bases). This CDR3 contains 15 residues. V lost 0 bases and J lost 8, with 14 bases in between. The germline CDR1 and CDR2 sequences are LGHNA and YNFKEQ.

In this sample, this clone turned up a few times. The CDR3, as DNA: TGTGCCACCAGTGATTTGAGGACAGGGCGGGCCGGGGAGCTGTTTTTT. It yields the protein CATSDLRTGRAGELFF. The chain couples TRBV24-1 to TRBJ2-2; 8 positions match TRBD1. CDR1 KGHDR and CDR2 SFDVKD come from the germline V gene. The CDR3 consists of 16 residues. Losses at the gene ends were 0 bases for V and 6 bases for J; bases not matched to a gene: 5.

This sequence joins TRBV10-3 and TRBJ1-3, with a weak D call TRBD1 (5 bases). The CDR3 totals 15 residues. Germline CDR1 reads ENHRY; CDR2 reads SYGVKD. V shed 3 bases and J shed 0 bases, with 9 bases lying between them. Written as DNA, the CDR3 is TGTGCCATCAGTGACACAGGTGTCTCTGGAAACACCATATATTTT. The encoded protein is CAISDTGVSGNTIYF.

CDR3 nucleotides: TGTGCCAGCAGTCCCAAACGAGACCCGGGTCAGCCCCAGCATTTT. Protein: CASSPKRDPGQPQHF. The genes are TRBV28 and TRBJ1-5; unclear D gene. The germline gives CDR1 MDHEN, CDR2 SYDVKM. V was cut by 5 bases and J by 6 bases, with 17 bases left in between. The CDR3 loop spans 15 amino acids.

V gene TRBV5-1 combines with J gene TRBJ2-5; 11 positions agree with TRBD1. CDR3 length equals 15 residues. The V segment lost 3 bases and the J segment 4 bases; nucleotides outside the gene matches: 5. CDR1 SGHRS and CDR2 YFSETQ come from the germline V gene. The CDR3 DNA is TGCGCCAGCAGCTCGGGGACAGGGGGTCCAGAGACCCAGTACTTC. It specifies CASSSGTGGPETQYF.

V usage is TRBV27 and J usage is TRBJ2-7; TRBD1 aligns across 7 bases. There are 12 residues in the CDR3. Trimming at V came to 7 bases and at J to 6 bases, leaving 6 bases not matched to a gene. In germline, CDR1 is MNHEY, CDR2 SMNVEV (reference sequence). CDR3 sequence (DNA): TGTGCCAGCACTGACAGGGAAGGCGAGCAGTACTTC. This gives the protein CASTDREGEQYF.

The chain carries TRBV7-2 and TRBJ2-5; D gene unclear. Trimming removed 0 bases from V and 2 bases from J, with 7 bases in between. Germline V gives CDR1 SGHTA, CDR2 FQGNSA. This CDR3 contains 14 residues. The CDR3 nucleotides read TGTGCCAGCAGCTTAGCCGACTTACAAGAGACCCAGTACTTC. Its translation: CASSLADLQETQYF.

V usage is TRBV6-1 and J usage is TRBJ2-1; a weak D match, TRBD1 (5 bases). The CDR3 consists of 14 residues. V was shortened by 3 bases and J by 2 bases, with 8 bases between the two germline ends. Germline V gene lookup returns CDR1 MNHNS and CDR2 SASEGT. CDR3 nucleotide sequence: TGTGCCAGCAGTGACAGGGCGGCCTACAATGAGCAGTTCTTC. Its translation: CASSDRAAYNEQFF.

V and J are TRBV5-4 and TRBJ2-5; 7 nucleotides match TRBD2. V trimming: 4 bases; J trimming: 2 bases; junction bases outside the gene matches: 2. The CDR3 sequence is 13 residues long. Germline lookup yields CDR1 SGHNT and CDR2 YYREEE (reference sequence). The CDR3 DNA sequence: TGTGCCAGCAGCATGGGACTACAAGAGACCCAGTACTTC. This gives the protein CASSMGLQETQYF.